These 6 T cell receptor beta chains share one sample of origin, sequenced in a study of cytomegalovirus exposure and HLA in healthy donors. Amplification used 60 Vbeta primers and 13 Jbeta primers. The protocol was immunoSEQ multiplex PCR, while the TCRdb copy is restricted to in-frame clones and leaves out a portion. In the table there are roughly 130,000 clones, roughly 76% of which are singletons. Sequenced input: PBMCs. The receptors were sampled from a middle-aged woman in good health and CMV-seronegative.

The chain carries TRBV9 and TRBJ1-2; TRBD1 matches at 8 bases. V lost 2 bases, J lost 5 bases, and 11 bases stayed unmatched. The germline CDR1 and CDR2 sequences are SGDLS and YYNGEE. The CDR3 contains 16 residues. CDR3 sequence (DNA): TGTGCCAGCAGCGTGGCAACAGGGGGGTCCCAATATGGCTACACCTTC. Protein sequence: CASSVATGGSQYGYTF.

V usage is TRBV6-5 and J usage is TRBJ1-2; 8 bases are shared with TRBD1. V shed 4 bases, J shed 2 bases, and the junction held 9 bases outside the gene matches. The CDR3 consists of 16 residues. Germline V lookup: CDR1 MNHEY, CDR2 SVGAGI. This CDR3 is CASSSIAGGENYGYTF. The CDR3 DNA reads as TGTGCCAGCAGTTCTATCGCAGGGGGCGAAAACTATGGCTACACCTTC.

This chain connects TRBV15 to TRBJ1-1; TRBD1 agrees at 8 bases. J lost 1 base, V lost 1 base, and 11 bases had no gene match. This CDR3 has 18 amino acids. CDR1 is LNHNV, CDR2 YYDKDF, per germline (reference sequence). Here the CDR3 reads CATSRGNRGESGNTEAFF. As DNA, the CDR3 is TGTGCCACCAGCAGAGGAAACAGGGGGGAGTCAGGGAACACTGAAGCTTTCTTT.

The rearrangement links TRBV10-3 to TRBJ2-4, with D tentatively TRBD1 (5 bases). Germline V gene lookup returns CDR1 ENHRY and CDR2 SYGVKD. The CDR3 is 15 residues long. V was shortened by 3 bases and J by 3 bases, with 12 bases between the two germline ends. The CDR3 DNA reads TGTGCCATCAGTGATACCAGGGCTGACAAAAACATTCAGTACTTC. It codes for CAISDTRADKNIQYF.

V is TRBV10-3 and J is TRBJ2-1, with D possibly TRBD1 on 6 matching bases. CDR3 length: 15 amino acids. V was cut by 9 bases and J by 5 bases, with 20 bases left in between. CDR1 and CDR2 (germline): ENHRY, SYGVKD. The CDR3 loop reads CAISTHRVGDNEQFF. The CDR3, as DNA: TGTGCCATTAGCACTCACAGGGTTGGCGACAATGAGCAGTTCTTC.

J is TRBJ1-2 and V is TRBV6-4; D possibly corresponds to TRBD1 (6 bases). The CDR3 length is 13 residues. The V gene lost 2 bases and the J gene lost 4 bases, with 8 bases spanning the gap. Germline loops: CDR1 MRHNA, CDR2 SNTAGT. The CDR3 nucleotides are TGTGCCAGCAGTGACCTGGGGGCCTATGGCTACACCTTC. It translates to CASSDLGAYGYTF.